The 31 T cell receptor beta chains below all came from one sample that was sequenced in a study of blood T cell repertoires in COVID-19. Generated by immunoSEQ multiplex PCR, the TCRdb table keeps only in-frame clones and is missing some. This sample carries approximately 150,000 clones, around 86% of them seen once, and the ten largest clones take more than 3%. Sequencing was done on a sample of peripheral blood. Receptors were obtained from a man aged 65 to 79 with acute or convalescent COVID-19.

The V gene is TRBV6-5, the J gene TRBJ1-2; the match to TRBD1 covers 9 bases. This CDR3 is built from 13 residues. The V gene's germline CDR1 is MNHEY and CDR2 SVGAGI. V lost 7 bases, J lost 6 bases, and 6 bases stayed unmatched. In nucleotides, the CDR3 is TGTGCCAGCAAAAGGACAGGGGACGATGGCTACACCTTC. Its translation: CASKRTGDDGYTF.

The rearrangement uses TRBV5-1 and TRBJ2-7, with 12 nucleotides matching TRBD2. V dropped 5 bases and J dropped 4; count of bases not matched to a gene: 13. The CDR3 is 17 amino acids. Germline values: CDR1 SGHRS, CDR2 YFSETQ. CDR3 nucleotides: TGCGCCAGCAGTCGTCGACTAGCGGGAGCGGTTGGGTACGAGCAGTACTTC. This translates into CASSRRLAGAVGYEQYF.

The V and J genes are TRBV9 and TRBJ2-7; 12 nucleotides line up with TRBD2. Trimming at V came to 4 bases and at J to 2 bases, leaving 10 bases not matched to a gene. The CDR3 is 17 amino acids. CDR1 SGDLS and CDR2 YYNGEE come from the germline V gene. CDR3 region: CASSPGLAGGRAYEQYF. CDR3 in DNA: TGTGCCAGCAGCCCGGGACTAGCGGGCGGGAGGGCCTACGAGCAGTACTTC. The variable domain in full, with the rest retrieved from reference TRBV9 and TRBJ2-7, is DSGVTQTPKHLITATGQRVTLRCSPRSGDLSVYWYQQSLDQGLQFLIQYYNGEERAKGNILERFSAQQFPDLHSELNLSSLELGDSALYFCASSPGLAGGRAYEQYFGPGTRLTVT.

The chain has TRBV13 and TRBJ2-2; TRBD1 is a possible D gene (6 bases). Trimming stripped 5 bases from V and 1 base from J, with 14 bases between. This CDR3 has 16 residues. CDR1 is PRHDT, CDR2 FYEKMQ, per germline (reference sequence). CDR3 sequence reads: CASSARGRGNTGELFF. The CDR3 DNA reads TGTGCCAGCAGCGCCCGGGGCAGGGGGAACACCGGGGAGCTGTTTTTT.

This clone was seen once. The chain employs TRBV14 and TRBJ2-5, with a weak D call TRBD1 (7 bases). Looked up from germline, CDR1 is SGHDN and CDR2 is FVKESK. This CDR3 comprises 17 residues. V was shortened by 1 base and J by 5 bases, with 20 bases between the two germline ends. CDR3 in amino acids: CASSQVTGANAGETQYF. The CDR3, as DNA: TGTGCCAGCAGCCAAGTTACAGGGGCCAACGCGGGGGAGACCCAGTACTTC. Complete variable domain (other parts from reference TRBV14 and TRBJ2-5): EAGVTQFPSHSVIEKGQTVTLRCDPISGHDNLYWYRRVMGKEIKFLLHFVKESKQDESGMPNNRFLAERTGGTYSTLKVQPAELEDSGVYFCASSQVTGANAGETQYFGPGTRLLVL.

This chain uses TRBV6-2 or TRBV6-3 with TRBJ2-7; 14 nucleotides match TRBD2. Germline V gene sequence: CDR1 MNHEY, CDR2 SVGEGT. V lost 6 bases, J lost 8 bases, and 9 bases stayed unmatched. CDR3 size: 15 residues. CDR3 amino acids: CASSRPGLAGVKQYF. In DNA, the CDR3 is TGTGCCAGCAGCCGTCCGGGACTAGCGGGAGTTAAGCAGTACTTC.

J is TRBJ2-7 and V is TRBV9, with TRBD2 matching over 7 bases. This CDR3 is built from 13 residues. The V gene end was trimmed by 3 bases and the J gene end by 7 bases; junction bases not matched to a gene: 7. CDR1 is SGDLS and CDR2 is YYNGEE in the germline V gene. CDR3 in amino acids: CASSGGRGEEQYF. CDR3 in DNA: TGTGCCAGCAGCGGAGGACGGGGGGAAGAGCAGTACTTC.

The chain combines TRBV6-2 or TRBV6-3 with TRBJ2-1; perhaps TRBD2 as D (5 bases). V lost 5 bases and J 0 bases, leaving 11 bases between the germline ends. There are 15 residues in the CDR3. CDR1 is MNHEY, CDR2 SVGEGT, per germline. CDR3 amino acids: CASSPSGGSYNEQFF. In nucleotides, the CDR3 is TGTGCCAGCAGTCCCAGCGGAGGCTCCTACAATGAGCAGTTCTTC.

This chain joins TRBV29-1 and TRBJ2-1; 7 nucleotides match TRBD2. V was pared by 4 bases and J by 8 bases, with 5 bases of the junction left unmatched. CDR1 is SQVTM, CDR2 ANQGSEA, per germline. The CDR3 has 12 amino acids. The CDR3 protein is CSVGYGRDEQFF. CDR3 in DNA: TGCAGCGTTGGATATGGGAGGGATGAGCAGTTCTTC.

The chain is built from TRBV29-1 and TRBJ2-5; possibly TRBD1 for D (6 bases). Germline CDR1 SQVTM, CDR2 ANQGSEA. CDR3 length: 15 residues. V lost 4 bases, J lost 0 bases, and 15 bases lay in between. The CDR3 DNA reads TGCAGCGTTGCCGAGACCAGGGGCCACCAAGAGACCCAGTACTTC. This translates into CSVAETRGHQETQYF. The entire variable domain, with the rest obtained from reference TRBV29-1 and TRBJ2-5, is as follows: SAVISQKPSRDICQRGTSLTIQCQVDSQVTMMFWYRQQPGQSLTLIATANQGSEATYESGFVIDKFPISRPNLTFSTLTVSNMSPEDSSIYLCSVAETRGHQETQYFGPGTRLLVL.

The V call is TRBV6-6, the J call TRBJ1-6, with D possibly matching TRBD1 (5 bases). Per the germline V gene, CDR1 is MNHNY and CDR2 is SVGAGI (reference sequence). The germline V and J ends were trimmed by 5 bases and 7 bases, with 21 bases remaining between them. This CDR3 has 17 amino acids. The CDR3, as DNA: TGTGCCAGCAGTCCTATTTGGGGCGCGGGGGAAAATTCACCCCTCCACTTT. Translated: CASSPIWGAGENSPLHF.

The chain carries TRBV11-2 and TRBJ2-1, with 11 bases identical to TRBD2. CDR1 SGHAT and CDR2 FQNNGV come from the germline V gene. J was trimmed by 6 bases and V by 5 bases; bases with no gene match: 15. CDR3 size: 18 residues. The CDR3 sequence: CASSDSGRAISLGNEQFF. The CDR3 nucleotides read TGTGCCAGCAGCGATAGCGGGAGGGCCATTTCTCTGGGCAATGAGCAGTTCTTC. The variable domain in full, with the rest retrieved from reference TRBV11-2 and TRBJ2-1, is EAGVAQSPRYKIIEKRQSVAFWCNPISGHATLYWYQQILGQGPKLLIQFQNNGVVDDSQLPKDRFSAERLKGVDSTLKIQPAKLEDSAVYLCASSDSGRAISLGNEQFFGPGTRLTVL.

This clone was detected only once. The J gene is TRBJ2-5, the V gene TRBV5-1; the match to TRBD2 covers 14 bases. CDR3 length: 16 amino acids. With 4 bases clipped from V and 6 bases from J, the junction kept 8 bases outside the gene matches. Germline assignment: CDR1 SGHRS and CDR2 YFSETQ. The CDR3 protein is CASSPGLAGAEKTQYF. CDR3 sequence (DNA): TGCGCCAGCAGCCCGGGACTAGCGGGAGCCGAGAAGACCCAGTACTTC. Variable domain in full (rest from reference TRBV5-1 and TRBJ2-5): KAGVTQTPRYLIKTRGQQVTLSCSPISGHRSVSWYQQTPGQGLQFLFEYFSETQRNKGNFPGRFSGRQFSNSRSEMNVSTLELGDSALYLCASSPGLAGAEKTQYFGPGTRLLVL.

The chain combines TRBV15 with TRBJ2-7, with 8 bases lining up with TRBD2. Looked up from germline, CDR1 is LNHNV and CDR2 is YYDKDF (reference sequence). CDR3 length equals 14 residues. J lost 2 bases, V lost 3 bases, and 3 bases had no gene match. CDR3 protein: CATSSPGLAYEQYF. The DNA of the CDR3 is TGTGCCACCAGCAGCCCGGGACTAGCCTACGAGCAGTACTTC.

This chain uses TRBV14 with TRBJ2-7, with 7 bases that match TRBD2. The ends lost 1 base at V and 3 bases at J; junction bases unmatched: 6. This CDR3 spans 15 amino acids. CDR1 and CDR2 (germline): SGHDN, FVKESK. The CDR3 loop is CASSQGLAVNYEQYF. In DNA, the CDR3 is TGTGCCAGCAGCCAAGGACTAGCTGTCAACTACGAGCAGTACTTC.

The gene calls are TRBV4-3 and TRBJ1-1, with D possibly matching TRBD1 (6 bases). CDR1 and CDR2 (germline): LGHNA, YSLEER. Trimming took 3 bases from V and 4 from J, leaving 15 bases between them. This CDR3 has 15 amino acids. CDR3 sequence (DNA): TGCGCCAGCAGCCAGCAAAGAGAGGGGGTCACTGAAGCTTTCTTT. Amino acids: CASSQQREGVTEAFF.

This clone was found a few times. The rearrangement uses TRBV11-3 and TRBJ1-1; 10 bases fit TRBD1. In germline, CDR1 is SGHNT, CDR2 YENEEA. The J segment lost 3 bases and the V segment lost 7 bases, leaving 8 bases of the junction unmatched. This CDR3 is 15 amino acids long. The CDR3 is CASTPGQGWDTEAFF. The CDR3 DNA reads as TGTGCCAGCACCCCGGGACAGGGGTGGGACACTGAAGCTTTCTTT.

This chain connects TRBV6-5 to TRBJ1-3; maybe TRBD1 (5 bases). Trimming removed 7 bases from V and 3 bases from J, with 10 bases in between. The CDR3 is 13 residues long. Germline values: CDR1 MNHEY, CDR2 SVGAGI. Written as DNA, the CDR3 is TGTGCCAGCACCCTGACAGATGGAAACACCATATATTTT. Residues: CASTLTDGNTIYF.

This chain links TRBV2 with TRBJ1-1; TRBD1 matches 9 bases. Trimming cost V 3 bases and J 2 bases; bases outside gene matches: 4. Germline assignment: CDR1 SNHLY and CDR2 FYNNEI. CDR3 size: 15 residues. The CDR3 reads CASSEDRGGNTEAFF. In nucleotides, the CDR3 is TGTGCCAGCAGTGAGGACAGGGGTGGCAACACTGAAGCTTTCTTT. Drawing the rest from reference TRBV2 and TRBJ1-1, the complete variable domain is EPEVTQTPSHQVTQMGQEVILRCVPISNHLYFYWYRQILGQKVEFLVSFYNNEISEKSEIFDDQFSVERPDGSNFTLKIRSTKLEDSAMYFCASSEDRGGNTEAFFGQGTRLTVV.

The rearrangement joins TRBV29-1 to TRBJ2-7, with D possibly being TRBD2 (6 bases). In germline, CDR1 is SQVTM, CDR2 ANQGSEA. The CDR3 is 14 residues long. With 4 bases removed from V and 3 bases from J, the gap between germline ends came to 16 bases. The DNA for the CDR3 is TGCAGCGTTGTTGGAGGGGCCTTTTACTACGAGCAGTACTTC. This codes for CSVVGGAFYYEQYF.

The chain combines TRBV10-3 with TRBJ2-7; 11 bases line up with TRBD2. Trimming cost V 9 bases and J 5 bases; bases outside gene matches: 0. Germline V gives CDR1 ENHRY, CDR2 SYGVKD. This CDR3 spans 11 amino acids. The CDR3 DNA follows: TGTGCCATGGGACTAGCGGACGAGCAGTACTTC. It codes for CAMGLADEQYF.

This chain uses TRBV2 with TRBJ2-7, with 9 bases aligning to TRBD1. The V gene's germline CDR1 is SNHLY and CDR2 FYNNEI. The CDR3 length is 13 residues. Trimming removed 6 bases from V and 7 bases from J; junction bases left unmatched: 7. Here the CDR3 reads CASRLRDRVEQYF. In DNA form, the CDR3 reads TGTGCCAGCAGGCTCCGGGACAGGGTTGAGCAGTACTTC.

This rearrangement joins TRBV10-3 to TRBJ2-3; 7 bases align to TRBD1. Germline V lookup: CDR1 ENHRY, CDR2 SYGVKD. V lost 0 bases to trimming and J lost 0 bases; unmatched junction nucleotides: 0. The CDR3 totals 15 residues. CDR3 DNA: TGTGCCATCAGTGAGTCGACAGGGAGCACAGATACGCAGTATTTT. It encodes CAISESTGSTDTQYF.

This chain links TRBV1 with TRBJ2-7; TRBD2, the table's D call, lacks a check against the DNA. TRBV1 is shown as a pseudogene. The CDR3 is 17 amino acids. This chain's CDR3 is CTSSRGPIRDYIYEQYF. CDR3 bases: TGCACCAGCAGCCGAGGGCCCATAAGGGACTATATCTACGAGCAGTACTTC.

The chain has TRBV5-1 and TRBJ2-2; 9 bases are a match to TRBD1. The V and J ends lost 0 bases and 6 bases, in that order; junction bases with no gene match: 6. The CDR3 spans 16 residues. CDR1 is SGHRS and CDR2 is YFSETQ in the germline V gene. The DNA of the CDR3 is TGCGCCAGCAGCTTGGCTCGGGACAGGGTTTCCGGGGAGCTGTTTTTT. Translation gives CASSLARDRVSGELFF.

The genes are TRBV6-2 or TRBV6-3 and TRBJ2-1; TRBD1 agrees at 9 bases. The CDR3 has 16 residues. V lost 5 bases, J lost 1 base, and 6 bases stayed unmatched. Per germline, CDR1 MNHEY and CDR2 SVGEGT. The CDR3 loop is CASSQRGQGSYNEQFF. CDR3 in DNA: TGTGCCAGCAGTCAACGGGGACAGGGTTCCTACAATGAGCAGTTCTTC.

The CDR3 loop reads CASSPLAGNSYEQYF. The CDR3 nucleotides are TGTGCCAGCAGCCCACTGGCGGGGAACTCCTACGAGCAGTACTTC. V and J are TRBV9 and TRBJ2-7, with D maybe TRBD2 (6 bases). The CDR3 has 15 residues. V dropped 4 bases and J dropped 0 bases, with 14 bases sitting between them. The germline gives CDR1 SGDLS, CDR2 YYNGEE.

V is TRBV29-1 and J is TRBJ2-7; TRBD2 aligns across 8 bases. This CDR3 contains 12 residues. Germline loops: CDR1 SQVTM, CDR2 ANQGSEA. The ends lost 0 bases at V and 6 bases at J; junction bases unmatched: 1. CDR3 DNA: TGCAGCGTTGAAGATCGGGGGGGCGAGCAGTACTTC. Protein product: CSVEDRGGEQYF.

The chain couples TRBV4-1 to TRBJ2-1, with 7 nucleotides matching TRBD2. CDR1 is MGHRA, CDR2 YSYEKL, per germline. Trimming at V came to 0 bases and at J to 7 bases, leaving 6 bases not matched to a gene. The CDR3 spans 15 residues. CDR3 sequence reads: CASSQDPGGVNEQFF. As DNA, the CDR3 is TGCGCCAGCAGCCAAGACCCGGGAGGTGTGAATGAGCAGTTCTTC.

The chain joins TRBV19 to TRBJ2-1, with TRBD2 identical over 10 bases. Germline CDR1 and CDR2: LNHDA and SQIVND (reference sequence). The CDR3 is 14 amino acids. V lost 4 bases and J lost 6; bases outside the gene matches: 3. The CDR3 reads CASSTSGSGNEQFF. The CDR3 region has the DNA TGTGCCAGTAGTACTAGCGGGAGCGGCAATGAGCAGTTCTTC.

This clone was observed a few times. This chain joins TRBV25-1 and TRBJ2-3; D is unclear. The CDR3 is 11 amino acids. Germline V gene lookup returns CDR1 MGHDK and CDR2 SYGVNS. Trimming cost V 8 bases and J 9 bases, with 12 bases left between them. This CDR3 is CASELRSTQYF. CDR3 DNA: TGTGCCAGCGAACTACGTTCAACGCAGTATTTT. Variable domain in full (rest from reference TRBV25-1 and TRBJ2-3): EADIYQTPRYLVIGTGKKITLECSQTMGHDKMYWYQQDPGMELHLIHYSYGVNSTEKGDLSSESTVSRIRTEHFPLTLESARPSHTSQYLCASELRSTQYFGPGTRLTVL.